This T cell receptor (beta chain) was recovered during a study of tumor and adjacent non-tumor tissue in lung cancer (dated 2018 in TCRdb). About the investigation overall: Of the cohort, around 12 patients had adenocarcinoma, 2 had squamous cell carcinoma and 1 had small cell lung cancer. For each patient, one tumor sample and one normal lung sample were taken, giving thirty paired specimens that underwent TCRbeta CDR3 sequencing. The 15 or so patients were aged about 30 to 76 years, included 10 men and 5 women, and had TNM stage I to III disease. A total of about 130 million productive TCRbeta reads were generated by sequencing, corresponding to an average of approximately 4.5 million reads per sample. The study compared bulk TCRbeta repertoires between lung tumor tissue and matched distant non-tumor lung tissue from over 12 lung cancer patients.

RNA was isolated from bulk unsorted tissue, and RNA quality was assessed with a NanoDrop ND-1000 and an Agilent 2100. The normal lung samples consisted of distant non-tumor tissue collected more than 3 cm from the tumor edge. Donors were newly diagnosed lung cancer patients admitted for thoracic surgery in China between August and November 2014, without prior chemotherapy. The study excluded patients who had received radiotherapy or chemotherapy before or who had another cancer at the same time. Pieces of surgical tissue measuring roughly 1-2.2 cm3 were kept in RNAlater solution and held at -80 degrees C until needed. In the case of this clonotype: There is no known antigen for this receptor. A read error may account for a junction end that differs from germline.

Receptors were amplified or captured by multiplex PCR. The instrument was an Illumina HiSeq 2500. Following protocols modified from ARM-PCR, the researchers constructed TCRbeta libraries through three rounds of nested PCR with primers (Table S4). PCR products of 200-500 bp were gel-excised and purified with the QIAquick gel extraction kit before sequencing. In the original analysis: Trimmomatic was used to clean the reads, FLASH was used to merge the reads into complete CDR3 sequences, and MiTCR was used to assign the reads to V(D)J germline segments. VDJtools was used to compute clonal diversity as the inverse Simpson's index. In-frame sequences without a premature stop codon were defined as productive reads. The public reads were reanalyzed by TCRdb: fastp trimming at Q25, MiXCR alignment, in-frame beta chains only. Rows are unified per CDR3 protein, each entry keeping the most common DNA and genes. The authors' filters were not applied to this entry. In this sample the table shows approximately 68,000 distinct CDR3 sequences, around 76% of which occur a single time. Clones ranked in the top ten supply over 35% of the sample.

Reading the germline V gene gives CDR1 SGHRS and CDR2 YFSETQ. Taken from cysteine to phenylalanine, the CDR3 has 15 residues. The read is trimmed to its CDR3 DNA, 45 bases read in frame from base 1. Findings and caveats that apply to the study as a whole: TCR diversity was significantly higher in younger patients, and greater tumor TCR diversity was associated with shorter overall survival and shorter disease-free survival. The cohort had only about 14 patients, and the authors noted that larger samples and more detailed clinical data are needed. TCR diversity (inverse Simpson) was significantly higher in tumor than in normal lung tissue (roughly 430 vs 170, P = 0.0075, Mann-Whitney U test). Peripheral blood was not sequenced, so blood TCRbeta repertoires in these lung cancer patients were not examined. The sequencing platform is not named in the methods, and unique molecular identifiers are not mentioned. In normal lung, the top 100 clones accounted for a significantly larger cumulative share of the repertoire than in tumor tissue.

The specimen sequenced was distant non-tumor lung tissue. The chain links TRBV5-1 with TRBJ2-7; 7 central bases correspond to TRBD2. This TCR derives from a man between 60 and 70 years old with non-small cell lung cancer. The CDR3 region has the sequence CASNSSGLAAYKQYF. Read as DNA, the sequence is TGCGCCAGCAACTCGTCGGGTCTAGCGGCCTACAAGCAGTACTTC. The reference TRBV5-1 and TRBJ2-7 proteins fill in what lies around the CDR3, so the full variable domain reads KAGVTQTPRYLIKTRGQQVTLSCSPISGHRSVSWYQQTPGQGLQFLFEYFSETQRNKGNFPGRFSGRQFSNSRSEMNVSTLELGDSALYLCASNSSGLAAYKQYFGPGTRLTVT.